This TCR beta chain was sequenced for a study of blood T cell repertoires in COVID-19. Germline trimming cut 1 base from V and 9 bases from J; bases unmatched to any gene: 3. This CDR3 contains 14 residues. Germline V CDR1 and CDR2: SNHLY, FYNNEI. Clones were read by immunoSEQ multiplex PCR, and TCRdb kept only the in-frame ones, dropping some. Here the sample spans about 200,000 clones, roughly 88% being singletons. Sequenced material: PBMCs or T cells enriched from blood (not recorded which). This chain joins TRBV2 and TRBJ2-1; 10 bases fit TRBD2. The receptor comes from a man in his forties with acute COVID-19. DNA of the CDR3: TGTGCCAGCAGTGAAGGGCTAGCGGGAGTTGAGCAGTTCTTC. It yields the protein CASSEGLAGVEQFF. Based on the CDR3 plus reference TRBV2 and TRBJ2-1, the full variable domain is EPEVTQTPSHQVTQMGQEVILRCVPISNHLYFYWYRQILGQKVEFLVSFYNNEISEKSEIFDDQFSVERPDGSNFTLKIRSTKLEDSAMYFCASSEGLAGVEQFFGPGTRLTVL.